This T cell receptor beta chain was identified during a study of blood T cells in healthy people across ages. Notes on the study in general: Older age coincided with a roughly linear decline in TCR beta diversity per million T cells.

It was with a sample-barcoded 5' primer and a J-beta primer mix that a second PCR of about 6 to 12 cycles was run. TCRdb independently ran MiXCR on the 5' RACE reads; one entry per CDR3 protein. This table has hundreds of thousands of distinct CDR3 sequences, 45% to 50% appearing once. CDR1 is MNHEY and CDR2 is SVGEGT in the germline V gene. V lost 6 bases and J lost 0; bases outside the gene matches: 9. The CDR3 is 16 residues long. As regards this clonotype: The antigen remains unidentified.

This chain uses TRBV6-2 or TRBV6-3 with TRBJ2-5, with 8 nucleotides matching TRBD2. Sequences were obtained from blood. This clonotype originated in a woman aged 60 to 75 in good health. The chain's CDR3 is CASRERAGDHQETQYF. DNA for the CDR3: TGTGCCAGCAGAGAAAGAGCGGGAGACCACCAAGAGACCCAGTACTTC.